Below are 16 T cell receptor beta chains sequenced from a single sample in a study of radiation and T cells in renal cell carcinoma. Time point indicated: blood 2 weeks post-SBRT. Described treatment: 15 Gy SBRT to primary tumor, nephrectomy 4 weeks later. Some clones are missing from TCRdb's copy, which holds only in-frame ones; the method was immunoSEQ multiplex PCR. The sample contains some 150,000 clones, around 90% of which appear only once. Material: blood, obtained from a patient whose treatment included radiotherapy and nephrectomy. Receptors were obtained from a woman aged 45-59 years with renal cell carcinoma.

V is TRBV5-1 and J is TRBJ2-7, with D possibly called TRBD1 or TRBD2 (7 bases each). This CDR3 contains 15 residues. Germline lookup yields CDR1 SGHRS and CDR2 YFSETQ. Deletions cut 2 bases from V and 5 bases from J, with 17 bases between. The CDR3 sequence: CASSFQGGLIDEQYF. CDR3 nucleotide sequence: TGCGCCAGCAGCTTCCAGGGGGGGTTAATAGACGAGCAGTACTTC.

This CDR3 is CASSFQSTDTQYF. CDR3 nucleotide sequence: TGTGCCAGCAGCTTTCAGAGCACAGATACGCAGTATTTT. The gene calls are TRBV7-8 and TRBJ2-3; D unclear. V was shortened by 3 bases and J by 0 bases, with 4 bases between the two germline ends. The CDR3 extends over 13 amino acids. Germline lookup yields CDR1 SGHVS and CDR2 FQNEAQ.

The CDR3 reads CASSLAGRVYETQYF. DNA of the CDR3: TGTGCCAGCAGCTTAGCGGGTAGGGTTTATGAGACCCAGTACTTC. V and J are TRBV7-6 and TRBJ2-5; D remains unclear. CDR3 length: 15 amino acids. Germline assignment: CDR1 SGHVS and CDR2 FNYEAQ. Between the trimmed V and J ends, which lost 0 bases and 5 bases, there was a span of 13 bases. Supplemented by reference TRBV7-6 and TRBJ2-5, the full variable domain reads GAGVSQSPRYKVTKRGQDVALRCDPISGHVSLYWYRQALGQGPEFLTYFNYEAQQDKSGLPNDRFSAERPEGSISTLTIQRTEQRDSAMYRCASSLAGRVYETQYFGPGTRLLVL.

V gene TRBV6-6 combines with J gene TRBJ1-1; no clear D. This CDR3 contains 12 residues. Trimming took off 4 bases at V and 7 bases at J, with 10 bases between the two ends. Looked up from germline, CDR1 is MNHNY and CDR2 is SVGAGI (reference sequence). CDR3 amino acids: CASSSRLNEAFF. Here the CDR3 DNA reads TGTGCCAGCAGTTCTAGGTTGAATGAAGCTTTCTTT.

V and J are TRBV20-1 and TRBJ2-3; D unresolved. Trimming cost V 3 bases and J 6 bases, with 7 bases left between them. The CDR3 length is 11 residues. Germline V gives CDR1 DFQATT, CDR2 SNEGSKA (reference sequence). CDR3 nucleotide sequence: TGCAGTGCTAGGCTTGTGGATACGCAGTATTTT. It codes for CSARLVDTQYF.

The chain carries TRBV6-6 and TRBJ1-4, with 7 nucleotides matching TRBD1. In germline, CDR1 is MNHNY, CDR2 SVGAGI (reference sequence). Trimming at V came to 5 bases and at J to 11 bases, leaving 11 bases not matched to a gene. The CDR3 extends over 14 amino acids. CDR3 in DNA: TGTGCCAGCAGTACCCGGACAGGAGTTACTAAACTGTTTTTT. This translates into CASSTRTGVTKLFF.

Here the CDR3 DNA reads TGCAGCCCCCTCGCGGAAGCTTTCTTT. Translated, it gives CSPLAEAFF. The rearrangement links TRBV20-1 to TRBJ1-1; no clear D gene. The germline gives CDR1 DFQATT, CDR2 SNEGSKA (reference sequence). This CDR3 contains 9 residues.

A single count supports this clone. J is TRBJ1-2 and V is TRBV15; D is unresolved. Per germline, CDR1 LNHNV and CDR2 YYDKDF (reference sequence). Trimming stripped 0 bases from V and 5 bases from J, with 13 bases between. The CDR3 has 15 residues. CDR3 amino acids: CATSRDYGVEYGYTF. For the CDR3, the DNA is TGTGCCACCAGCAGAGATTACGGGGTGGAGTATGGCTACACCTTC.

The V and J genes are TRBV4-3 and TRBJ2-5; D gene uncertain. Trimming took 0 bases from V and 2 from J, leaving 10 bases between them. The CDR3 consists of 15 residues. CDR1 is LGHNA, CDR2 YSLEER, per germline. The chain's CDR3 is CASSQDLGTQETQYF. In DNA, the CDR3 is TGCGCCAGCAGCCAAGATTTGGGTACACAAGAGACCCAGTACTTC.

Many counts were recorded for this clone. The J gene is TRBJ2-7, the V gene TRBV7-9; 7 bases are a match to TRBD2. Germline assignment: CDR1 SEHNR and CDR2 FQNEAQ (reference sequence). The CDR3 has 15 amino acids. With 6 bases clipped from V and 2 bases from J, the junction kept 10 bases outside the gene matches. This CDR3 is CASRGAGSKTYEQYF. The CDR3 region has the DNA TGTGCCAGCAGGGGAGCGGGGTCGAAAACCTACGAGCAGTACTTC.

The V gene is TRBV2, the J gene TRBJ1-3; D remains unclear. The germline V and J ends were trimmed by 5 bases and 0 bases, with 5 bases remaining between them. CDR1 SNHLY and CDR2 FYNNEI come from the germline V gene. The length of the CDR3 is 13 residues. In DNA form, the CDR3 reads TGTGCCAGCAGTCCTAGCTCTGGAAACACCATATATTTT. The encoded protein is CASSPSSGNTIYF. The full variable domain, with the rest looked up from reference TRBV2 and TRBJ1-3, is EPEVTQTPSHQVTQMGQEVILRCVPISNHLYFYWYRQILGQKVEFLVSFYNNEISEKSEIFDDQFSVERPDGSNFTLKIRSTKLEDSAMYFCASSPSSGNTIYFGEGSWLTVV.

This clone was counted only a few times. V usage is TRBV7-9 and J usage is TRBJ2-1; 8 bases map to TRBD2. The J segment lost 3 bases and the V segment lost 2 bases, leaving 6 bases of the junction unmatched. The CDR3 spans 16 residues. Germline lookup yields CDR1 SEHNR and CDR2 FQNEAQ (reference sequence). CDR3 region: CASSLILAGSYNEQFF. The CDR3 DNA reads TGTGCCAGCAGCTTAATCTTAGCGGGGAGCTACAATGAGCAGTTCTTC.

V gene TRBV5-4 combines with J gene TRBJ2-5, with 9 bases identical to TRBD1. J was trimmed by 3 bases and V by 4 bases; bases with no gene match: 7. The CDR3 has 15 residues. The V gene's germline CDR1 is SGHNT and CDR2 YYREEE (reference sequence). CDR3 nucleotide sequence: TGTGCCAGCAGCCCCATGGGACAGGGTAAAGAGACCCAGTACTTC. Translation: CASSPMGQGKETQYF.

The CDR3 is CASSKANDEQFF. In DNA, the CDR3 is TGCGCCAGCAGCAAAGCGAACGATGAGCAGTTCTTC. The J gene is TRBJ2-1, the V gene TRBV5-1; D is ambiguous. The CDR3 is made up of 12 amino acids. Trimming pared 4 bases from V and 8 bases from J, leaving 10 bases between. The germline V gene encodes CDR1 SGHRS and CDR2 YFSETQ.

The chain recombines TRBV9 with TRBJ2-3; 10 bases are shared with TRBD2. The CDR3 runs to 15 residues. The germline V gene encodes CDR1 SGDLS and CDR2 YYNGEE. J was trimmed by 6 bases and V by 0 bases; bases with no gene match: 4. CDR3 bases: TGTGCCAGCAGCGTAGTAGCGGGGGGTTGGGATACGCAGTATTTT. Translating gives CASSVVAGGWDTQYF.

The chain couples TRBV7-2 to TRBJ1-5; 9 positions match TRBD1. The CDR3 contains 14 residues. V lost 4 bases and J lost 6; bases outside the gene matches: 4. Germline assignment: CDR1 SGHTA and CDR2 FQGNSA. This CDR3 reads CASSWTGEGQPQHF. The CDR3 DNA reads TGTGCCAGCAGCTGGACAGGGGAAGGTCAGCCCCAGCATTTT.